This TCR beta chain was sequenced for a study of CD8 T cells in Susac syndrome. Random hexamers were used to reverse transcribe the RNA input (about 0.5 to 1 ug). TCR beta CDR3 was amplified by immunoSEQ multiplex PCR. This amplification extended across 54 Vbeta and 13 Jbeta segments. TCRdb re-derived calls from the immunoSEQ multiplex PCR reads in MiXCR, one entry per CDR3 protein. The table lists approximately 120,000 distinct CDR3 sequences, more than 75% of them singletons. Sequencing of TCR beta was performed on blood CD8+ T cells and on blood CD4+ T cells. Treatment-naive patients with stable or active relapsing-remitting disease served as multiple sclerosis controls. Negative isolation was used for CD8+ and CD4+ T cells, and FACS enrichment was applied to TEMRA cells. This TCR derives from a human donor with multiple sclerosis. Sequencing input: CD8+ T cells from PBMCs.

In nucleotides, the CDR3 is TGTGCCAGCAGCCCCAGGGGGCTTGAGGAAAATCAGCCCCAGCATTTT. Translated: CASSPRGLEENQPQHF. The chain has TRBV7-8 and TRBJ1-5, with 8 bases lining up with TRBD1. The germline V gene has CDR1 SGHVS and CDR2 FQNEAQ. The CDR3 runs 16 residues. Unmatched junction bases numbered 10, after V lost 5 bases and J lost 4 bases.